These 18 T cell receptor beta chains were all obtained from the same sample, sequenced in a study of shared clonotypes between healthy human individuals. Terminally differentiated effector memory CD45RA+ cells were left out of the naive CD8 fraction, which was CD45RO-negative and positively selected for CCR7. Data came from immunoSEQ multiplex PCR; TCRdb stores just in-frame clones and leaves some out. The sample lists 1.5 million to 2.5 million clones; about 95% were seen once. Sequenced material: naive CD8+ T cells sorted from blood. All receptors come from a man younger than 30 in good health.

The V and J genes are TRBV25-1 and TRBJ2-1; 7 bases map to TRBD2. V lost 4 bases to trimming and J lost 6 bases; unmatched junction nucleotides: 6. Germline lookup yields CDR1 MGHDK and CDR2 SYGVNS. This CDR3 is built from 14 residues. The CDR3 here is CASSAEAGVNEQFF. The CDR3 DNA sequence: TGTGCCAGCAGTGCTGAGGCGGGGGTCAATGAGCAGTTCTTC.

Notes on this clone: Other DNA sequences in this sample translate to the same CDR3. J is TRBJ2-1 and V is TRBV9; D is perhaps TRBD1 (5 bases). The CDR3 length is 14 residues. Per germline, CDR1 SGDLS and CDR2 YYNGEE. V was shortened by 0 bases and J by 1 base, with 5 bases between the two germline ends. Written as DNA, the CDR3 is TGTGCCAGCAGCGTAGAGGGGTCCTACAATGAGCAGTTCTTC. It translates to CASSVEGSYNEQFF.

CDR3 sequence reads: CASSSMTEYEQYF. The CDR3 DNA sequence: TGTGCCAGCAGCTCAATGACAGAGTACGAGCAGTACTTC. This rearrangement joins TRBV7-9 to TRBJ2-7; D perhaps matches TRBD1 (5 bases). Germline CDR1 is SEHNR and CDR2 is FQNEAQ (reference sequence). The germline V and J ends were trimmed by 4 bases and 4 bases, with 11 bases remaining between them. This CDR3 spans 13 amino acids.

Here the CDR3 reads CASSRGSLETQYF. CDR3 in DNA: TGTGCCAGCAGCCGTGGGAGTTTGGAGACCCAGTACTTC. V usage is TRBV5-6 and J usage is TRBJ2-5, with TRBD2 as a possible D gene (5 bases). CDR3 length equals 13 residues. Trimming stripped 4 bases from V and 5 bases from J, with 12 bases between. CDR1 and CDR2 from the germline V gene are SGHDT and YYEEEE.

The chain combines TRBV7-9 with TRBJ2-7; D may be TRBD2 (7 bases). The CDR3 consists of 15 residues. V lost 5 bases and J 1 base, leaving 15 bases between the germline ends. Germline lookup yields CDR1 SEHNR and CDR2 FQNEAQ (reference sequence). The CDR3, as DNA: TGTGCCAGCAGCGAGGGGAGGGGGGAATCCTACGAGCAGTACTTC. Encoded protein: CASSEGRGESYEQYF.

The V call is TRBV7-9, the J call TRBJ2-5, with D perhaps given as TRBD1 or TRBD2 (5 bases each). The CDR3 has 17 amino acids. The V gene lost 4 bases and the J gene lost 2 bases, with 20 bases spanning the gap. The germline gives CDR1 SEHNR, CDR2 FQNEAQ (reference sequence). The CDR3 DNA sequence: TGTGCCAGCAGCTCCAAAGCGGCAGGGAGCGGTCAAGAGACCCAGTACTTC. Its protein is CASSSKAAGSGQETQYF.

This chain uses TRBV6-5 with TRBJ2-2; no reliable D call. V was cut by 0 bases and J by 4 bases, with 12 bases left in between. The CDR3 has 16 amino acids. Germline CDR1 is MNHEY and CDR2 is SVGAGI. CDR3 in DNA: TGTGCCAGCAGTTACTCCCATGAAGGCATCACCGGGGAGCTGTTTTTT. Translation gives CASSYSHEGITGELFF.

The chain recombines TRBV28 with TRBJ2-1; a possible D gene is TRBD2 (6 bases). This CDR3 has 15 residues. Between the trimmed V and J ends, which lost 5 bases and 8 bases, there was a span of 19 bases. The germline V gene has CDR1 MDHEN and CDR2 SYDVKM. This CDR3 reads CASSHPFGGVDEQFF. The DNA for the CDR3 is TGTGCCAGCAGTCACCCCTTCGGGGGTGTGGATGAGCAGTTCTTC.

The chain carries TRBV14 and TRBJ1-2; 10 bases fit TRBD1. Per the germline V gene, CDR1 is SGHDN and CDR2 is FVKESK. V gave up 1 base and J gave up 2 bases; unmatched junction bases: 7. There are 17 residues in the CDR3. DNA of the CDR3: TGTGCCAGCAGCCAAGTGGGACAGGGGCTCCTAAACTATGGCTACACCTTC. It is translated as CASSQVGQGLLNYGYTF.

The V and J genes are TRBV7-9 and TRBJ2-5, with TRBD2 identical over 14 bases. The germline V gene encodes CDR1 SEHNR and CDR2 FQNEAQ (reference sequence). V lost 5 bases, J lost 4 bases, and 9 bases stayed unmatched. This CDR3 has 17 amino acids. CDR3 DNA sequence: TGTGCCAGCAGCGGGCCGACTAGCGGGGGGGCCATAGAGACCCAGTACTTC. Protein product: CASSGPTSGGAIETQYF.

This sequence joins TRBV30 and TRBJ1-1, with D perhaps matching TRBD1 (6 bases). CDR1 is GTSNPN and CDR2 is SVGIG in the germline V gene (reference sequence). V was trimmed by 5 bases and J by 4 bases, leaving 14 bases between them. The CDR3 extends over 13 amino acids. This CDR3 reads CAWETGVATEAFF. CDR3 DNA: TGTGCCTGGGAGACAGGTGTAGCCACTGAAGCTTTCTTT.

The chain has TRBV11-3 and TRBJ2-7, with D unclear. V dropped 5 bases and J dropped 2 bases, with 7 bases sitting between them. Germline loops: CDR1 SGHNT, CDR2 YENEEA. The CDR3 has 12 amino acids. The CDR3 sequence is CASSLWAYEQYF. The CDR3 DNA follows: TGTGCCAGCAGCCTATGGGCCTACGAGCAGTACTTC.

This clone came up once. CDR3 sequence: CASSSEGTPYNSPLHF. DNA of the CDR3: TGTGCCAGCAGTTCAGAAGGGACACCATATAATTCACCCCTCCACTTT. V and J are TRBV6-5 and TRBJ1-6, with D perhaps TRBD1 (6 bases). Germline CDR1 MNHEY, CDR2 SVGAGI. The CDR3 totals 16 residues. Trimming took off 4 bases at V and 4 bases at J, with 14 bases between the two ends.

This sequence joins TRBV7-8 and TRBJ2-7; 10 bases map to TRBD1. V trimming: 5 bases; J trimming: 6 bases; junction bases outside the gene matches: 13. There are 16 residues in the CDR3. The germline V gene has CDR1 SGHVS and CDR2 FQNEAQ. As DNA, the CDR3 is TGTGCCAGCAGCCGCAGTCCGGGACAGGGGTCAGTCGAGCAGTACTTC. This sequence encodes CASSRSPGQGSVEQYF.

The rearrangement uses TRBV4-3 and TRBJ2-3; D possibly corresponds to TRBD2 (5 bases). Germline CDR1 LGHNA, CDR2 YSLEER. The CDR3 is 15 residues long. The ends were cut back, 0 bases at V and 4 bases at J, with 11 bases in the middle. The CDR3: CASSQDKISADTQYF. The DNA for the CDR3 is TGCGCCAGCAGCCAAGACAAGATTAGCGCAGATACGCAGTATTTT.

This chain uses TRBV28 with TRBJ1-6; D gene uncertain. Germline CDR1 MDHEN, CDR2 SYDVKM. The ends were cut back, 10 bases at V and 0 bases at J, with 10 bases in the middle. The CDR3 is 14 amino acids. The CDR3 sequence: CATTGSSYNSPLHF. In nucleotides, the CDR3 is TGTGCCACAACTGGGAGCTCCTATAATTCACCCCTCCACTTT.

V is TRBV21-1 and J is TRBJ2-7; the DNA was not used to check the table's D call, TRBD1. TRBV21-1 is flagged as a pseudogene. The CDR3 sequence is 14 residues long. The CDR3 nucleotides are TGTGCCAGCCGCCGGGACAGGGGGCTCTACGAGCAGTACTTC. Translated: CASRRDRGLYEQYF.

The J gene is TRBJ1-3, the V gene TRBV6-4; 8 positions match TRBD1. V shed 10 bases, J shed 2 bases, and the junction held 19 bases outside the gene matches. CDR3 length: 18 residues. The germline gives CDR1 MRHNA, CDR2 SNTAGT. The CDR3 is CANDWELGTGYAGNTIYF. Here the CDR3 DNA reads TGTGCCAACGATTGGGAATTGGGGACAGGTTACGCTGGAAACACCATATATTTT.